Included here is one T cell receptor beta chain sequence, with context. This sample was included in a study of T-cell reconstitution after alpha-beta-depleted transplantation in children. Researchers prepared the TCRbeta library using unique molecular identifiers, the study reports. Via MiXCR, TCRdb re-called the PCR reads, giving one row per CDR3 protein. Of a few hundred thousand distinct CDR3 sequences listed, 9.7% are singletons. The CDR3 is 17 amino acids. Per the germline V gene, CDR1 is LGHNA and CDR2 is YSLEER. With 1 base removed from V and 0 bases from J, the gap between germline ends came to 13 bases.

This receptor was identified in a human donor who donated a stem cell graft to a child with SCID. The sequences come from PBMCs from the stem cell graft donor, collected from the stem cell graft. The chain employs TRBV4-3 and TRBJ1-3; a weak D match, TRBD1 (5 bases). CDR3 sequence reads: CASSQGVTASSGNTIYF. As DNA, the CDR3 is TGCGCCAGCAGCCAAGGAGTGACAGCGAGCTCTGGAAACACCATATATTTT.